The subject of this entry is one T cell receptor (beta chain). Authors' processing steps: Researchers report that nucleated cell counts were estimated from reference gene primer amplification. Clones were sequenced by immunoSEQ multiplex PCR, and TCRdb holds only the in-frame ones, with some missing. From that table come the V and J calls and clone size; the DNA was used to work out D and trimming. The repertoire consists of 190,000 or so clones, with approximately 79% occurring once and the leading ten covering around an eighth. CDR3 length equals 15 residues. V lost 2 bases and J lost 4, with 12 bases in between. Germline V lookup: CDR1 SGHNT, CDR2 YENEEA. The source of the sample is a study of blood T cell repertoires in COVID-19. Across the study: Sites in the United States, Italy and Spain provided acute and convalescent COVID-19 samples. PBMCs, B-cell-depleted T cells, or T cells provided the cDNA or gDNA that made up the material.

Sequenced sample: peripheral blood. The sequence was collected from a man between 50 and 59 years old who had recovered from COVID-19. V and J are TRBV11-3 and TRBJ1-3, with a possible D match to TRBD1 (6 bases). In DNA, the CDR3 is TGTGCCAGCAGCTTAAGTGGGACAACCGGAAACACCATATATTTT. Protein sequence: CASSLSGTTGNTIYF.